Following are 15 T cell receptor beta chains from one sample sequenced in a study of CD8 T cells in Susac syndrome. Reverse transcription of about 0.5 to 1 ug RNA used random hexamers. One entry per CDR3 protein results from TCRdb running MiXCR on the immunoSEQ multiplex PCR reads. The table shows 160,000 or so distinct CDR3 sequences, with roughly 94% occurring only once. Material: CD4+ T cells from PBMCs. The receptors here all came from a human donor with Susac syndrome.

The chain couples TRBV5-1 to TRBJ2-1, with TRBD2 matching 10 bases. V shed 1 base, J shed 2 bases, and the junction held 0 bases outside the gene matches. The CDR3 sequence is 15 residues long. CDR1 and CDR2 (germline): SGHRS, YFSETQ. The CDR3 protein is CASSLTSGAYNEQFF. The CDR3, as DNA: TGCGCCAGCAGCTTGACTAGCGGGGCCTACAATGAGCAGTTCTTC.

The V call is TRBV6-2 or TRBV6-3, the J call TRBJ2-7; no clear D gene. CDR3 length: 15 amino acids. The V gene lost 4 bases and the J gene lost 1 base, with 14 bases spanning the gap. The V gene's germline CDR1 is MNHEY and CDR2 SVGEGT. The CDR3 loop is CASSFVVLKSYEQYF. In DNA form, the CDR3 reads TGTGCCAGCAGTTTCGTTGTCTTGAAGTCCTACGAGCAGTACTTC.

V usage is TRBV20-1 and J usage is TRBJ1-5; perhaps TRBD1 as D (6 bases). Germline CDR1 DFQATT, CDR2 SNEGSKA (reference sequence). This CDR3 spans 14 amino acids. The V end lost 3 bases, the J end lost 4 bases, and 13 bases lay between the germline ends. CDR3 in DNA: TGCAGTGCTAGGGGAGGACAGCAAAATCAGCCCCAGCATTTT. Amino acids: CSARGGQQNQPQHF.

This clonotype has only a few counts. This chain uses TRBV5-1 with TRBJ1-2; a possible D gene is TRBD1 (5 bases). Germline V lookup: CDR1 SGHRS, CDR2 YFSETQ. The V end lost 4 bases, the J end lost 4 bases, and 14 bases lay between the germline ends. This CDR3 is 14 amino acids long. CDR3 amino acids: CASSPGTQGYGYTF. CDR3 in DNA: TGCGCCAGCAGCCCGGGGACTCAAGGCTATGGCTACACCTTC.

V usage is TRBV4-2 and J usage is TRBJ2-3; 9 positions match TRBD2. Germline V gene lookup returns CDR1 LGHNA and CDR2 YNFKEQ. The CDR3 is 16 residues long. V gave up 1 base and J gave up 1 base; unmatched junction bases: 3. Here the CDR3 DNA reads TGTGCCAGCAGCCAAGTTAGCGGGGGAGGCACAGATACGCAGTATTTT. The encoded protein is CASSQVSGGGTDTQYF.

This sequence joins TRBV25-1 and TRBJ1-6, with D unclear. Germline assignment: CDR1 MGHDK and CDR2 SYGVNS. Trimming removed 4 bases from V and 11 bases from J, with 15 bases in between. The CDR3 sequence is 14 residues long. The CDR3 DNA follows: TGTGCCAGCAGTGCCTCCGGGTGGTCAGCACCCCTCCACTTT. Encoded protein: CASSASGWSAPLHF.

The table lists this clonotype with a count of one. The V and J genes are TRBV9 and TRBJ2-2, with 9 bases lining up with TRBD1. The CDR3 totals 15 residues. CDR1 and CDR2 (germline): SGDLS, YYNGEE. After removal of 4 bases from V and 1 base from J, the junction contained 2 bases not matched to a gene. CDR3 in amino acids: CASSTTGGNTGELFF. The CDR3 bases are TGTGCCAGCAGCACGACAGGGGGGAACACCGGGGAGCTGTTTTTT.

The CDR3 region has the DNA TGCAGCGTTGAAGATGGTGTCGGACGCGCAGAGACCCAGTACTTC. Encoded protein: CSVEDGVGRAETQYF. V and J are TRBV29-1 and TRBJ2-5; D not resolved. V was cut by 0 bases and J by 4 bases, with 15 bases left in between. Germline assignment: CDR1 SQVTM and CDR2 ANQGSEA. This CDR3 region has 15 residues.

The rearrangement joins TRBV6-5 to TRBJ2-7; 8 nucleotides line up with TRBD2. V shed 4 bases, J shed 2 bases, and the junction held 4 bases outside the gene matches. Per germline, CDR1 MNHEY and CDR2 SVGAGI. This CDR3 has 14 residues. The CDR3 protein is CASSSAGLAYEQYF. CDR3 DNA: TGTGCCAGCAGTTCCGCGGGACTAGCCTACGAGCAGTACTTC.

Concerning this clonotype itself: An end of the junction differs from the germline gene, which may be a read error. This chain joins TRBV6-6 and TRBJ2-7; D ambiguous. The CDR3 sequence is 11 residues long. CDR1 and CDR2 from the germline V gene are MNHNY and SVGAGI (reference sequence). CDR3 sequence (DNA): TGTGCCAGCAGCTCCTTGCACGGGCGGACCTTC. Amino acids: CASSSLHGRTF.

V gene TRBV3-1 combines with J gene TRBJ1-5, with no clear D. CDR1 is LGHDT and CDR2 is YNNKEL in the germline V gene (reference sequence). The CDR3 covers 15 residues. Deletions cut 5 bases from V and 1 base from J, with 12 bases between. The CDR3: CASSSRLGSNQPQHF. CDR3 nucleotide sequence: TGTGCCAGCAGCTCAAGGTTGGGGAGCAATCAGCCCCAGCATTTT.

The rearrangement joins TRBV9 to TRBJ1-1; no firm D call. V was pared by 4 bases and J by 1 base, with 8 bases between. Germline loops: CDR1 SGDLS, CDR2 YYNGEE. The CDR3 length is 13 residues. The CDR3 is CASSPDGNTEAFF. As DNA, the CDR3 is TGTGCCAGCAGCCCGGACGGGAACACTGAAGCTTTCTTT.

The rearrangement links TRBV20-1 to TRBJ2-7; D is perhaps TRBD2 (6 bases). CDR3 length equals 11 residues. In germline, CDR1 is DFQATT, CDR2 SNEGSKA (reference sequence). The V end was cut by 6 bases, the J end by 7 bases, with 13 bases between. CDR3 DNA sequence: TGCAGTGCGGGAGGACGGATTGAGCAGTACTTC. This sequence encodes CSAGGRIEQYF.

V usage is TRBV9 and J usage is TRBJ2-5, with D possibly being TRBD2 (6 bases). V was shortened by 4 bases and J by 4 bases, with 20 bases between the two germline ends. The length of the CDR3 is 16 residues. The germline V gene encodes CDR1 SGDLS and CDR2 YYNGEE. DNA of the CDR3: TGTGCCAGCAGCCCCCGCGGGGAAGCTTGGGGAGAGACCCAGTACTTC. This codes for CASSPRGEAWGETQYF.

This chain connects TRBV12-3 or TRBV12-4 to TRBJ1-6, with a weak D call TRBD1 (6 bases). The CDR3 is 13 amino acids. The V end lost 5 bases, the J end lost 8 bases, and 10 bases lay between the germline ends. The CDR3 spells CASSGGLYSPLHF. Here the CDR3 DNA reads TGTGCCAGCAGTGGGGGGCTCTATTCACCCCTCCACTTT.